This record looks at one T cell receptor (beta chain) sequence and its context. The antigen remains unidentified. This may arise from a read error, as a much more abundant clone is one base away. Other DNA variants within this sample encode the same CDR3. Every patient was untreated before thyroid surgery. The data were obtained in a study of metastatic and nonmetastatic thyroid tumors. Turning to the study itself: Across peripheral blood and tumor or nodule tissue samples taken from malignant and benign thyroid patients, the repertoires were compared with one another. General study results and limits: In blood and tumor, TCR beta diversity was reportedly significantly higher in malignant thyroid tumors than in benign nodules.

Original handling: Built for papillary thyroid cancer, a distant-metastasis classifier drew on CDR3 differences across clinicopathological groups. Using MiXCR, TCRdb reanalyzed the PCR reads. The V and J calls were determined by TCRdb, not by the authors. The sample yields almost 85,000 clones, roughly an eighth seen once. CDR1 and CDR2 (germline): SQVTM, ANQGSEA. The CDR3 length is 11 residues. The receptor was isolated from a female donor with papillary thyroid cancer or a benign thyroid nodule (not recorded which). Some clones in this sample may be carry-over from other donors' samples. The chain combines TRBV29-1 with TRBJ2-2; tentative D call: TRBD2 (5 bases). Source material: tumor tissue. The CDR3 region is CSVEVFGELFF. The CDR3 DNA is TGCAGCGTTGAGGTTTTCGGGGAGTTGTTTTTT.